The present T cell receptor (beta chain) was sequenced within a study of pediatric ulcerative colitis. Generated by immunoSEQ multiplex PCR, the TCRdb table keeps only in-frame clones and is missing some. The sample comprises approximately 38,000 clones, about 81% of which are singletons, and roughly 8.6% rests with the top ten. One to two pinch biopsies were taken from the rectum during colonoscopy. The sequence was obtained from a boy aged 5 to 17 with severe ulcerative colitis. Sequenced sample: gut tissue.

CDR3 in amino acids: CASSLNRVGAWYF. The DNA of the CDR3 is TGTGCCAGCAGCTTGAATCGTGTAGGGGCTTGGTATTTT. The V call is TRBV5-6, the J call TRBJ2-3; possibly TRBD1 for D (5 bases). CDR1 is SGHDT and CDR2 is YYEEEE in the germline V gene. Trimming cost V 1 base and J 14 bases, with 17 bases left between them. There are 13 residues in the CDR3.